This T cell receptor beta chain was captured by sequencing in a study of T-cell reconstitution after alpha-beta-depleted transplantation in children. Whole-study findings and limits: Reportedly, alpha-beta T cells present about two months post-transplant originated from several hundred expanded clones of graft origin. The high TCRbeta diversity at day 60 in some patients came from surviving recipient T cells and thymic progenitors. A year post-transplant, T-cell counts and diversity derived mostly from newly produced T cells.

Unique molecular identifiers were used in preparing the TCRbeta library. Via MiXCR, TCRdb re-called the PCR reads, giving one row per CDR3 protein. In the table there are around 450,000 distinct CDR3 sequences, 8% to 11% of which are singletons. After removal of 3 bases from V and 4 bases from J, the junction contained 9 bases not matched to a gene. The CDR3 is 16 amino acids. Germline assignment: CDR1 KGHSH and CDR2 LQKENI. This clonotype was seen only a few times. Antigen unknown. V and J are TRBV18 and TRBJ2-1; 7 nucleotides agree with TRBD2. The material was PBMCs, obtained before TCRalphabeta/CD19-depleted stem cell transplant. This clonotype was obtained from a child under 10 years old with inherited bone marrow failure, due to receive a stem cell transplant. Here the CDR3 reads CASSPRGSIEYNEQFF. The CDR3 DNA reads as TGTGCCAGCTCACCTCGCGGGAGTATTGAGTACAATGAGCAGTTCTTC.